The clone carrying this T cell receptor (beta chain) was detected a few times. Its cognate antigen is unknown. Amplified material comprised TCR beta CDR3 regions derived from RNA transcripts. HTBI primers primed a first-round RT-PCR, and a second-round multiplex PCR followed. TCRdb recomputed calls from the multiplex PCR reads with MiXCR, one row per CDR3 protein. Of about 620,000 distinct CDR3 sequences in the sample, about 20% were seen once. V dropped 9 bases and J dropped 0 bases, with 8 bases sitting between them. Germline CDR1 is LNHDA and CDR2 is SQIVND (reference sequence). The CDR3 runs 12 residues. Diagnosis was based on clinical symptoms, serum thyroxine, TRAb, thyroid ultrasound and orbital computed tomography. The data belong to a study of Graves' ophthalmopathy and Graves' hyperthyroidism. Points from the study as a whole: For predicting ophthalmopathy progression, the model had roughly 70% sensitivity and roughly 77% specificity.

The sample taken for sequencing was peripheral blood. This TCR derives from a woman aged 18 to 35 with stable Graves' hyperthyroidism. Some clones in this sample may be carry-over from other donors' samples. The chain employs TRBV19 and TRBJ1-2, with D hard to call. Written as DNA, the CDR3 is TGTGCCAGCGGACTGACTAACTATGGCTACACCTTC. Protein: CASGLTNYGYTF.